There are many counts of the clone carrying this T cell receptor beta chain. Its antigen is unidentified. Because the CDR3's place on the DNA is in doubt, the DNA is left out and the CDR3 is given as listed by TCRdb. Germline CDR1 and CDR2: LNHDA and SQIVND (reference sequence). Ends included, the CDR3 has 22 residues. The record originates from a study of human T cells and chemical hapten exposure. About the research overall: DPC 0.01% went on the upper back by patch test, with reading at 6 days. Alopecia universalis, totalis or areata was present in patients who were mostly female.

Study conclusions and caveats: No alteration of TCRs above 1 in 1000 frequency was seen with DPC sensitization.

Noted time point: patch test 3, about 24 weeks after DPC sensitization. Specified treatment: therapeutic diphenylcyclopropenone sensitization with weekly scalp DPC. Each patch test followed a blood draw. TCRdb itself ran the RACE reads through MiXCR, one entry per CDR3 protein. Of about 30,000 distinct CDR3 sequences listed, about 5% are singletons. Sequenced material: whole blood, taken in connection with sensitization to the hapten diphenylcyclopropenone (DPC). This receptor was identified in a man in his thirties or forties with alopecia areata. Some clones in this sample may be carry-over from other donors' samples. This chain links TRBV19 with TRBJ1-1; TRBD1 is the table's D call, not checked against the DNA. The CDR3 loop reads CASSIKANTEAFFGQANTEAFF.